This passage covers 2 T cell receptor beta chains from one sample sequenced in a study of cytomegalovirus exposure and HLA in healthy donors. Researchers ran the PCR with 60 Vbeta and 13 Jbeta primers. Method: immunoSEQ multiplex PCR; TCRdb's copy keeps in-frame clones and lacks some. The profile covers around 120,000 clones, with about 80% appearing a single time and roughly 9.2% taken by the ten largest. The sequencing sample was made of PBMCs. These TCRs come from a female donor in good health and CMV-seropositive.

This clone has only a few counts. The V gene is TRBV7-9, the J gene TRBJ1-1; a possible D gene is TRBD1 (5 bases). The germline CDR1 and CDR2 sequences are SEHNR and FQNEAQ (reference sequence). CDR3 length: 14 residues. Between the trimmed V and J ends, which lost 4 bases and 6 bases, there was a span of 15 bases. The CDR3: CASSSRVLLSEAFF. Here the CDR3 DNA reads TGTGCCAGCAGCTCCAGGGTTCTGCTTTCTGAAGCTTTCTTT. The variable domain in full, completed from reference TRBV7-9 and TRBJ1-1, reads DTGVSQNPRHKITKRGQNVTFRCDPISEHNRLYWYRQTLGQGPEFLTYFQNEAQLEKSRLLSDRFSAERPKGSFSTLEIQRTEQGDSAMYLCASSSRVLLSEAFFGQGTRLTVV.

The V call is TRBV19, the J call TRBJ1-5; TRBD1 might be the D (5 bases). This CDR3 has 15 amino acids. V lost 2 bases to trimming and J lost 2 bases, with 10 bases between them. Germline V gene sequence: CDR1 LNHDA, CDR2 SQIVND (reference sequence). The CDR3 protein is CASSIIGEGNQPQHF. CDR3 DNA sequence: TGTGCCAGTAGTATAATAGGGGAGGGCAATCAGCCCCAGCATTTT. Using reference TRBV19 and TRBJ1-5 for the parts outside the CDR3, the full variable domain is DGGITQSPKYLFRKEGQNVTLSCEQNLNHDAMYWYRQDPGQGLRLIYYSQIVNDFQKGDIAEGYSVSREKKESFPLTVTSAQKNPTAFYLCASSIIGEGNQPQHFGDGTRLSIL.